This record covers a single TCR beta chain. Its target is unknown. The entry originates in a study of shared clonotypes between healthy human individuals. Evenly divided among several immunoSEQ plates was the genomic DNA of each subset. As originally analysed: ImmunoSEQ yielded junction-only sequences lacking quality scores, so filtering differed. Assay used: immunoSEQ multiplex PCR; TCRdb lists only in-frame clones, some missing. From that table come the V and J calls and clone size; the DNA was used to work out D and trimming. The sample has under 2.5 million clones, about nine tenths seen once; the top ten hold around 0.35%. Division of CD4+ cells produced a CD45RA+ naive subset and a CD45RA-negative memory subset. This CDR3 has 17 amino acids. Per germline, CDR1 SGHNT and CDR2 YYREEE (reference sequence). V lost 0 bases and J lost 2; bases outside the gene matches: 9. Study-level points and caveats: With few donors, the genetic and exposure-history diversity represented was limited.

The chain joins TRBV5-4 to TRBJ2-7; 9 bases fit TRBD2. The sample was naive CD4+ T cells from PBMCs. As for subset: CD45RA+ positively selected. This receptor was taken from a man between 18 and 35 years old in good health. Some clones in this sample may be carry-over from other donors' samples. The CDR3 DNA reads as TGTGCCAGCAGCTTGGGAGGTCTAGCGGGGACCGCCTACGAGCAGTACTTC. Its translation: CASSLGGLAGTAYEQYF.